The clone carrying this TCR beta chain was counted a few times. Drawn from each donor were 8.5 to 10 milliliters of peripheral blood. The data derive from a study of blood T cells in healthy people across ages. In germline, CDR1 is DFQATT, CDR2 SNEGSKA (reference sequence). Trimming cost V 5 bases and J 0 bases; bases outside gene matches: 7. This CDR3 has 15 amino acids. It was with a sample-barcoded 5' primer and a J-beta primer mix that a second PCR of roughly 7 to 12 cycles was run. A single record per CDR3 protein comes from TCRdb applying MiXCR to the 5' RACE reads. The table includes approximately 1,100,000 distinct CDR3 sequences, under 55% detected once.

The TCR was taken from a woman aged 60-75 years in good health. This chain connects TRBV20-1 to TRBJ2-1, with 7 bases identical to TRBD2. Sequencing used blood. CDR3 sequence: CSARSLAVSYNEQFF. The CDR3 nucleotides are TGCAGTGCTCGCTCTCTAGCGGTCTCCTACAATGAGCAGTTCTTC.